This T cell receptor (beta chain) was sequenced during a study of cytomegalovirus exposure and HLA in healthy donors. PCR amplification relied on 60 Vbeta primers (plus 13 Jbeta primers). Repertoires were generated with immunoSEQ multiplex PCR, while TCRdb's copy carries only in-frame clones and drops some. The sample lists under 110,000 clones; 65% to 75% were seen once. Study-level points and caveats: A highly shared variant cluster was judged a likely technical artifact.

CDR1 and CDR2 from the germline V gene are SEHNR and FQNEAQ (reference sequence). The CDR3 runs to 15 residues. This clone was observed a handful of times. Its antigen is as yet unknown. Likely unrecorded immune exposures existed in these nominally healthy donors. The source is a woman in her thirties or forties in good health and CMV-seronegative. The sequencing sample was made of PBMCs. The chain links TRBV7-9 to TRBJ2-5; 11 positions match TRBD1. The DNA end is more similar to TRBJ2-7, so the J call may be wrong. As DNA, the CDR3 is TGTGCCAGCAGCTTGCTCCGGGACAGGGGGGACGAGCAGTACTTC. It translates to CASSLLRDRGDEQYF.